This T cell receptor (beta chain) came from a study of blood T cell repertoires in COVID-19. Study-level information: Researchers got acute and convalescent COVID-19 samples from the United States, Italy and Spain. In each case, the material was cDNA or gDNA derived from T cells, B-cell-depleted T cells, or PBMCs.

Patients at the Seattle site were enrolled during active infection and followed longitudinally. Per the original methods: Scientists estimated how many nucleated cells there were by amplifying reference gene primers. Sequencing was performed with immunoSEQ multiplex PCR; in TCRdb, only in-frame clones are kept and a portion is missing. V, J and clone size are taken as reported in that table, and D and trimming were inferred from the DNA itself. The sample has about 240,000 clones, 81% seen once. This CDR3 has 15 amino acids. The germline V gene encodes CDR1 SGHTA and CDR2 FQGNSA. V shed 4 bases and J shed 6 bases, with 15 bases lying between them.

The rearrangement uses TRBV7-2 and TRBJ1-4, with TRBD1 as a possible D gene (5 bases). The receptor was isolated from a woman older than 75 with COVID-19, enrolled during active disease. Sequencing input: peripheral blood. CDR3 residues: CASSSWGRSDEKLFF. The CDR3 DNA sequence: TGTGCCAGCAGCTCTTGGGGGAGGAGCGATGAAAAACTGTTTTTT.